This T cell receptor (beta chain) was sequenced during a study of blood T cell repertoires in COVID-19. Measured with immunoSEQ multiplex PCR; TCRdb has only the in-frame clones, and not every one. The table has 250,000 to 300,000 clones, roughly 86% seen once. Trimming removed 5 bases at V and 7 bases at J, with 18 bases between. The CDR3 is made up of 14 amino acids. Per the germline V gene, CDR1 is PRHDT and CDR2 is FYEKMQ (reference sequence). The chain recombines TRBV13 with TRBJ2-7; D is uncertain. This sequence was found in a woman in her fifties or sixties who had recovered from COVID-19. Sequencing was done on a sample of PBMCs or T cells enriched from blood (not recorded which). The CDR3 protein is CASSVILRIREQYF. The CDR3 DNA reads TGTGCCAGCAGCGTAATACTGAGGATTCGAGAGCAGTACTTC.